Listed below are T cell receptor beta chains from one sample, sequenced in a study of blood T cell repertoires in COVID-19. Assay used: immunoSEQ multiplex PCR; TCRdb lists only in-frame clones, some missing. The sample lists more than 140,000 clones, approximately 86% seen once, with about 1.5% in the top ten. Sequencing used peripheral blood. The receptors stem from an older woman with acute or convalescent COVID-19. The CDR3 runs from the conserved cysteine through the conserved F or W. The D gene is left open where the match is weak. Part of the rows lack a size; the others show once, few, many or a class for expanded clones.

v_gene: TRBV9; abundance: -; d_gene: -; j_gene: TRBJ2-5; CDR3aa: CASSTRTEETQYF; CDR3nt: TGTGCCAGCAGCACCAGGACAGAAGAGACCCAGTACTTC
v_gene: TRBV12-3/TRBV12-4; abundance: -; d_gene: -; j_gene: TRBJ1-2; CDR3aa: CASSFRGNYGYTF; CDR3nt: TGTGCCAGCAGTTTTAGGGGAAACTATGGCTACACCTTC
v_gene: TRBV2; abundance: few; d_gene: TRBD2; j_gene: TRBJ2-7; CDR3aa: CASSLAGGDEQYF; CDR3nt: TGTGCCAGCAGTCTAGCGGGGGGCGACGAGCAGTACTTC
v_gene: TRBV19; abundance: -; d_gene: TRBD2; j_gene: TRBJ2-2; CDR3aa: CASSKYRGANTGELFF; CDR3nt: TGTGCCAGTAGTAAATACCGGGGGGCGAACACCGGGGAGCTGTTTTTT
v_gene: TRBV5-8; abundance: few; d_gene: TRBD1; j_gene: TRBJ1-6; CDR3aa: CASSPGQADSPLHF; CDR3nt: TGTGCCAGCAGCCCGGGACAGGCGGATTCACCCCTCCACTTT
v_gene: TRBV5-1; abundance: -; d_gene: -; j_gene: TRBJ2-7; CDR3aa: CASSFKMSSYEQYF; CDR3nt: TGCGCCAGCAGCTTTAAGATGAGCTCCTACGAGCAGTACTTC
v_gene: TRBV25-1; abundance: -; d_gene: -; j_gene: TRBJ2-1; CDR3aa: CASETSLYNEQFF; CDR3nt: TGTGCCAGTGAGACTTCGTTATACAATGAGCAGTTCTTC
v_gene: TRBV19; abundance: -; d_gene: TRBD1; j_gene: TRBJ1-3; CDR3aa: CASSEVRDSFSSGNTIYF; CDR3nt: TGTGCCAGTAGTGAGGTCCGGGACAGCTTTAGCTCTGGAAACACCATATATTTT
v_gene: TRBV15; abundance: -; d_gene: TRBD1; j_gene: TRBJ1-6; CDR3aa: CATSRAGQAIYNSPLHF; CDR3nt: TGTGCCACCAGCAGAGCGGGACAGGCAATCTATAATTCACCCCTCCACTTT
v_gene: TRBV11-1; abundance: few; d_gene: TRBD1; j_gene: TRBJ1-1; CDR3aa: CASRDRVSMNTEAFF; CDR3nt: TGTGCCAGCAGGGACAGGGTTTCAATGAACACTGAAGCTTTCTTT
v_gene: TRBV7-9; abundance: -; d_gene: -; j_gene: TRBJ2-3; CDR3aa: CASSFNTDTQYF; CDR3nt: TGTGCCAGCAGCTTTAACACAGATACGCAGTATTTT
v_gene: TRBV9; abundance: -; d_gene: TRBD2; j_gene: TRBJ2-2; CDR3aa: CASSVHSGAANTGELFF; CDR3nt: TGTGCCAGCAGCGTACACAGCGGGGCCGCGAACACCGGGGAGCTGTTTTTT
v_gene: TRBV5-1; abundance: -; d_gene: TRBD1; j_gene: TRBJ2-7; CDR3aa: CASSLEGTGIDEQYF; CDR3nt: TGCGCCAGCAGCTTGGAGGGGACAGGGATTGACGAGCAGTACTTC
v_gene: TRBV7-9; abundance: -; d_gene: -; j_gene: TRBJ2-3; CDR3aa: CASSHFQGVRYF; CDR3nt: TGTGCCAGCAGCCATTTCCAAGGGGTTCGGTATTTT
v_gene: TRBV19; abundance: -; d_gene: -; j_gene: TRBJ1-5; CDR3aa: CASSKYSGSVGQPQHF; CDR3nt: TGTGCCAGTAGTAAATACTCAGGGTCGGTTGGTCAGCCCCAGCATTTT
v_gene: TRBV7-8; abundance: few; d_gene: -; j_gene: TRBJ1-2; CDR3aa: CASSSREFYGYTF; CDR3nt: TGTGCCAGCAGCTCCCGGGAATTCTATGGCTACACCTTC
v_gene: TRBV6-5; abundance: few; d_gene: TRBD1; j_gene: TRBJ2-7; CDR3aa: CASSSPDRVYEQYF; CDR3nt: TGTGCCAGCAGTTCACCGGACAGGGTCTACGAGCAGTACTTC
v_gene: TRBV3-1/TRBV3-2; abundance: -; d_gene: TRBD2; j_gene: TRBJ2-1; CDR3aa: CASTHLAGGQNEQFF; CDR3nt: TGTGCCAGCACGCACTTAGCGGGGGGGCAGAATGAGCAGTTCTTC
v_gene: TRBV5-1; abundance: -; d_gene: -; j_gene: TRBJ1-6; CDR3aa: CASSSGANSPLHF; CDR3nt: TGCGCCAGCAGCAGCGGGGCTAATTCACCCCTCCACTTT
v_gene: TRBV4-1; abundance: once; d_gene: TRBD1; j_gene: TRBJ2-7; CDR3aa: CASSQVGTGSSYEQYF; CDR3nt: TGCGCCAGCAGCCAAGTGGGGACAGGGAGCTCCTACGAGCAGTACTTC
v_gene: TRBV6-5; abundance: once; d_gene: TRBD1; j_gene: TRBJ1-1; CDR3aa: CASSYVVGRGRTEAFF; CDR3nt: TGTGCCAGCAGTTACGTTGTTGGCAGGGGGCGAACTGAAGCTTTCTTT
v_gene: TRBV6-5; abundance: -; d_gene: TRBD1; j_gene: TRBJ2-2; CDR3aa: CASKGQGAGTGELFF; CDR3nt: TGTGCCAGCAAAGGACAGGGCGCAGGAACCGGGGAGCTGTTTTTT
v_gene: TRBV5-6; abundance: once; d_gene: -; j_gene: TRBJ1-1; CDR3aa: CASSSSGFEAFF; CDR3nt: TGTGCCAGCAGCTCTTCGGGGTTCGAAGCTTTCTTT
v_gene: TRBV4-2; abundance: -; d_gene: TRBD1; j_gene: TRBJ1-2; CDR3aa: CASSRQEGARGWNGYTF; CDR3nt: TGTGCCAGCAGCCGACAAGAGGGGGCCCGGGGATGGAATGGCTACACCTTC
v_gene: TRBV24-1; abundance: -; d_gene: TRBD2; j_gene: TRBJ2-5; CDR3aa: CATSEAGTSGKETQYF; CDR3nt: TGTGCCACCAGTGAAGCCGGGACTAGCGGGAAAGAGACCCAGTACTTC
v_gene: TRBV6-2/TRBV6-3; abundance: -; d_gene: TRBD1; j_gene: TRBJ1-6; CDR3aa: CASSPAGGGSPLHF; CDR3nt: TGTGCCAGCAGTCCCGCAGGGGGCGGTTCACCCCTCCACTTT
v_gene: TRBV29-1; abundance: once; d_gene: TRBD1; j_gene: TRBJ1-1; CDR3aa: CSVEGPGQGPYTEAFF; CDR3nt: TGCAGCGTTGAGGGCCCGGGACAGGGTCCGTACACTGAAGCTTTCTTT
v_gene: TRBV5-6; abundance: -; d_gene: TRBD1; j_gene: TRBJ1-2; CDR3aa: CASSLVGQGRRSGYTF; CDR3nt: TGTGCCAGCAGCTTGGTTGGACAGGGGAGACGGAGTGGCTACACCTTC
v_gene: TRBV7-9; abundance: -; d_gene: TRBD1; j_gene: TRBJ1-1; CDR3aa: CASSPRTEGAYTEAFF; CDR3nt: TGTGCCAGCAGCCCCCGGACGGAGGGGGCCTACACTGAAGCTTTCTTT
v_gene: TRBV7-2; abundance: -; d_gene: -; j_gene: TRBJ2-2; CDR3aa: CASRQLGGPGELFF; CDR3nt: TGTGCCAGCCGACAGCTGGGGGGGCCCGGGGAGCTGTTTTTT
v_gene: TRBV7-9; abundance: -; d_gene: TRBD1; j_gene: TRBJ1-5; CDR3aa: CASSRDRDQPQHF; CDR3nt: TGTGCCAGCAGTCGGGACAGGGATCAGCCCCAGCATTTT
v_gene: TRBV4-3; abundance: once; d_gene: -; j_gene: TRBJ2-2; CDR3aa: CASSQVRTGELFF; CDR3nt: TGCGCCAGCAGCCAAGTCCGTACCGGGGAGCTGTTTTTT
v_gene: TRBV20-1; abundance: -; d_gene: -; j_gene: TRBJ2-5; CDR3aa: CSASMSTHAQETQYF; CDR3nt: TGCAGTGCTAGTATGTCGACACATGCACAAGAGACCCAGTACTTC
v_gene: TRBV4-3; abundance: -; d_gene: -; j_gene: TRBJ2-1; CDR3aa: CASSQERSAGTVNEQFF; CDR3nt: TGCGCCAGCAGCCAAGAAAGATCGGCGGGAACCGTTAATGAGCAGTTCTTC
v_gene: TRBV5-1; abundance: -; d_gene: TRBD1; j_gene: TRBJ2-7; CDR3aa: CASSSTRDRGYEQYF; CDR3nt: TGCGCCAGCAGCTCCACCCGGGACAGGGGCTACGAGCAGTACTTC
v_gene: TRBV15; abundance: -; d_gene: TRBD2; j_gene: TRBJ2-5; CDR3aa: CATSRDPRAGGQETQYF; CDR3nt: TGTGCCACCAGCAGAGATCCCCGAGCGGGGGGGCAGGAGACCCAGTACTTC
v_gene: TRBV30; abundance: -; d_gene: -; j_gene: TRBJ1-2; CDR3aa: CAWDHQGGGYTF; CDR3nt: TGTGCCTGGGATCATCAGGGCGGTGGCTACACCTTC
v_gene: TRBV4-2; abundance: -; d_gene: TRBD1; j_gene: TRBJ2-6; CDR3aa: CASSLTTGGGPSGANVLTF; CDR3nt: TGTGCCAGCAGCCTGACCACAGGGGGCGGTCCTTCTGGGGCCAACGTCCTGACTTTC
v_gene: TRBV24-1; abundance: -; d_gene: TRBD1; j_gene: TRBJ2-1; CDR3aa: CATSDFHGQGDYNEQFF; CDR3nt: TGTGCCACCAGTGATTTCCACGGACAGGGGGATTACAATGAGCAGTTCTTC
v_gene: TRBV7-8; abundance: -; d_gene: TRBD2; j_gene: TRBJ2-1; CDR3aa: CASTRSGGRTSSYNEQFF; CDR3nt: TGTGCCAGCACCCGTAGCGGGGGGCGAACCAGCTCCTACAATGAGCAGTTCTTC
v_gene: TRBV7-8; abundance: -; d_gene: TRBD2; j_gene: TRBJ2-1; CDR3aa: CASSLGNSGGYNEQFF; CDR3nt: TGTGCCAGCAGCTTAGGTAATAGCGGGGGCTACAATGAGCAGTTCTTC
v_gene: TRBV7-2; abundance: -; d_gene: TRBD1; j_gene: TRBJ1-5; CDR3aa: CASSLAGGGSNQPQHF; CDR3nt: TGTGCCAGCAGCTTAGCAGGAGGGGGCAGCAATCAGCCCCAGCATTTT
v_gene: TRBV28; abundance: -; d_gene: TRBD1; j_gene: TRBJ1-1; CDR3aa: CASSSGQGAPTEAFF; CDR3nt: TGTGCCAGCAGTTCGGGACAGGGGGCGCCCACTGAAGCTTTCTTT
v_gene: TRBV7-8; abundance: -; d_gene: TRBD1; j_gene: TRBJ1-5; CDR3aa: CASSLGTGGIGQPQHF; CDR3nt: TGTGCCAGCAGCCTGGGGACAGGGGGCATTGGTCAGCCCCAGCATTTT
v_gene: TRBV19; abundance: -; d_gene: -; j_gene: TRBJ1-1; CDR3aa: CASSVTGNTEAFF; CDR3nt: TGTGCCAGTAGTGTCACGGGGAACACTGAAGCTTTCTTT
v_gene: TRBV5-1; abundance: -; d_gene: TRBD1; j_gene: TRBJ2-1; CDR3aa: CASSSDRGDEQFF; CDR3nt: TGCGCCAGCAGCTCCGACAGGGGGGATGAGCAGTTCTTC
v_gene: TRBV11-2; abundance: -; d_gene: TRBD1; j_gene: TRBJ1-2; CDR3aa: CASSLSAPGGRRGYTF; CDR3nt: TGTGCCAGCAGCTTATCCGCACCAGGGGGGCGTCGCGGCTACACCTTC
v_gene: TRBV28; abundance: -; d_gene: TRBD2; j_gene: TRBJ2-5; CDR3aa: CASSLGGGGTQYF; CDR3nt: TGTGCCAGCAGTTTAGGGGGGGGAGGGACCCAGTACTTC
v_gene: TRBV5-1; abundance: -; d_gene: -; j_gene: TRBJ1-3; CDR3aa: CASSGTTATSGNTIYF; CDR3nt: TGCGCCAGCAGCGGAACGACAGCCACTTCTGGAAACACCATATATTTT
v_gene: TRBV15; abundance: -; d_gene: -; j_gene: TRBJ2-7; CDR3aa: CATSRERLAVSSYEQYF; CDR3nt: TGTGCCACCAGCAGAGAGAGGTTGGCGGTCAGCTCCTACGAGCAGTACTTC
v_gene: TRBV5-4; abundance: -; d_gene: -; j_gene: TRBJ1-6; CDR3aa: CASSQRSAGLAANSPLHF; CDR3nt: TGTGCCAGCAGCCAGAGATCGGCAGGGTTAGCGGCGAATTCACCCCTCCACTTT
v_gene: TRBV6-2/TRBV6-3; abundance: -; d_gene: TRBD1; j_gene: TRBJ2-7; CDR3aa: CASSYPGGAYEQYF; CDR3nt: TGTGCCAGCAGTTACCCAGGGGGCGCGTACGAGCAGTACTTC
v_gene: TRBV9; abundance: -; d_gene: -; j_gene: TRBJ1-6; CDR3aa: CASSVAGTLNSPLHF; CDR3nt: TGTGCCAGCAGCGTCGCCGGGACTCTTAATTCACCCCTCCACTTT
v_gene: TRBV7-9; abundance: few; d_gene: -; j_gene: TRBJ1-1; CDR3aa: CARIGQLSNTEAFF; CDR3nt: TGTGCCAGAATCGGACAGTTATCGAACACTGAAGCTTTCTTT
v_gene: TRBV4-2; abundance: -; d_gene: -; j_gene: TRBJ1-1; CDR3aa: CASSQDPRNTEAFF; CDR3nt: TGTGCCAGCAGCCAAGATCCCCGGAACACTGAAGCTTTCTTT
v_gene: TRBV7-2; abundance: once; d_gene: TRBD2; j_gene: TRBJ2-5; CDR3aa: CASSSAGGWETQYF; CDR3nt: TGTGCCAGCAGCTCCGCGGGGGGTTGGGAGACCCAGTACTTC
v_gene: TRBV3-1/TRBV3-2; abundance: few; d_gene: TRBD1; j_gene: TRBJ1-2; CDR3aa: CASSRQQGMGGYTF; CDR3nt: TGTGCCAGCAGCAGACAACAGGGGATGGGAGGCTACACCTTC
v_gene: TRBV6-6; abundance: few; d_gene: TRBD1; j_gene: TRBJ1-6; CDR3aa: CASSLNRGENSPLHF; CDR3nt: TGTGCCAGCAGTTTAAACAGGGGTGAGAATTCACCCCTCCACTTT
v_gene: TRBV19; abundance: -; d_gene: TRBD2; j_gene: TRBJ2-3; CDR3aa: CASSPRTSADTQYF; CDR3nt: TGTGCCAGTAGTCCGAGGACTAGTGCCGATACGCAGTATTTT
v_gene: TRBV11-2; abundance: -; d_gene: -; j_gene: TRBJ1-6; CDR3aa: CASRAGPNSPLHF; CDR3nt: TGTGCCAGCCGAGCAGGGCCGAATTCACCCCTCCACTTT